The 23 T cell receptor beta chains listed next were all sequenced from one sample in a study of beta chain features in type 1 diabetes. Study-wide findings and caveats: People with Type 1 diabetes carried modestly yet significantly shorter TCRB CDR3s in all four CD4+ subsets.

Antigen specificity for these receptors is unknown. Expressed TCRB transcripts were sequenced because the entire RNA isolate underwent reverse transcription. Libraries were prepared by immunoSEQ multiplex PCR; TCRdb keeps only in-frame clonotypes and omits some of them. The sample includes a few hundred thousand clones, about 15% of them seen just once. The specimen sequenced was naive CD4+ T cells from blood. These TCRs come from a man younger than 35 with type 1 diabetes.

This clone was seen a few times. This sequence joins TRBV28 and TRBJ2-5; 8 bases are shared with TRBD2. The CDR3 consists of 14 residues. CDR1 is MDHEN, CDR2 SYDVKM, per germline. V lost 6 bases to trimming and J lost 9 bases; unmatched junction nucleotides: 12. CDR3 protein: CASRRAGAEASQYF. The CDR3 DNA reads as TGTGCCAGCAGGCGAGCGGGGGCGGAGGCGTCCCAGTACTTC.

The chain has TRBV5-1 and TRBJ1-1; 9 bases are shared with TRBD1. Germline-derived CDR1 and CDR2 are SGHRS and YFSETQ. The CDR3 spans 15 residues. With 4 bases clipped from V and 3 bases from J, the junction kept 7 bases outside the gene matches. The CDR3 reads CASSPDRDRDTEAFF. DNA of the CDR3: TGCGCCAGCAGCCCGGACCGGGACAGGGACACTGAAGCTTTCTTT. Looking up the rest from reference TRBV5-1 and TRBJ1-1 gives the full variable domain: KAGVTQTPRYLIKTRGQQVTLSCSPISGHRSVSWYQQTPGQGLQFLFEYFSETQRNKGNFPGRFSGRQFSNSRSEMNVSTLELGDSALYLCASSPDRDRDTEAFFGQGTRLTVV.

This clone was counted a few times. The J gene is TRBJ1-2, the V gene TRBV6-6; TRBD1 agrees at 9 bases. V gave up 2 bases and J gave up 8 bases; unmatched junction bases: 6. The germline V gene encodes CDR1 MNHNY and CDR2 SVGAGI (reference sequence). The CDR3 runs 14 residues. CDR3 residues: CASSYLDRGKGYTF. In DNA form, the CDR3 reads TGTGCCAGCAGTTACCTGGACAGGGGAAAAGGCTACACCTTC.

This clone occurred a few times. This chain connects TRBV6-5 to TRBJ1-5; D remains unclear. V lost 0 bases to trimming and J lost 6 bases, with 6 bases between them. The length of the CDR3 is 13 residues. Germline V CDR1 and CDR2: MNHEY, SVGAGI. In nucleotides, the CDR3 is TGTGCCAGCAGTTACTCAGCGGGTCAGCCCCAGCATTTT. Translating it yields CASSYSAGQPQHF.

In this sample, this clone turned up a few times. The CDR3 DNA sequence: TGTGCCAGCAGTTACGGGACAGTCCCAGATACGCAGTATTTT. Translating it yields CASSYGTVPDTQYF. The rearrangement joins TRBV6-5 to TRBJ2-3; TRBD1 matches 7 bases. Germline loops: CDR1 MNHEY, CDR2 SVGAGI. V shed 2 bases and J 4 bases; nucleotides not matched to a gene: 3. The CDR3 runs 14 residues.

This clone was recorded only once. This chain joins TRBV7-2 and TRBJ2-2; D remains unclear. CDR1 is SGHTA, CDR2 FQGNSA, per germline. This CDR3 has 12 amino acids. V was pared by 5 bases and J by 3 bases, with 4 bases between. CDR3 in DNA: TGTGCCAGCAGCCTCTACACCGGGGAGCTGTTTTTT. It specifies CASSLYTGELFF.

A few counts support this clone. J is TRBJ1-2 and V is TRBV30, with no clear D. The CDR3 covers 12 residues. V was clipped by 2 bases and J by 5 bases, with 9 bases between them. Germline CDR1 is GTSNPN and CDR2 is SVGIG (reference sequence). The CDR3 coding sequence is TGTGCCTGGAGTCTTAACGGGTATGGCTACACCTTC. It is translated as CAWSLNGYGYTF.

V is TRBV10-3 and J is TRBJ1-5; D unclear. CDR3 length: 17 amino acids. V lost 3 bases, J lost 2 bases, and 17 bases lay in between. Germline V CDR1 and CDR2: ENHRY, SYGVKD. This CDR3 reads CAISDETGGAGNQPQHF. The CDR3 bases are TGTGCCATCAGTGATGAGACGGGCGGAGCGGGCAATCAGCCCCAGCATTTT.

This rearrangement joins TRBV21-1 to TRBJ2-6; the D call of TRBD1 is as the table states it, not checked on the DNA. TRBV21-1 is assigned pseudogene status. The CDR3 totals 15 residues. The CDR3 DNA sequence: TGTGCCAGCAGCAAAAGGGGATCTGGGGCCAACGTCCTGACTTTC. As protein: CASSKRGSGANVLTF.

A single count supports this clone. The chain joins TRBV11-3 to TRBJ2-3; 12 bases are shared with TRBD2. This CDR3 is 16 amino acids long. V was clipped by 5 bases and J by 2 bases; unmatched bases: 5. Germline CDR1 and CDR2: SGHNT and YENEEA. The CDR3 DNA is TGTGCCAGCAGCCCAGGACTAGCGGGGACCACAGATACGCAGTATTTT. Protein: CASSPGLAGTTDTQYF.

This clone turned up a few times. The rearrangement links TRBV5-1 to TRBJ2-1, with unresolved D. V was clipped by 1 base and J by 8 bases, with 13 bases between them. Germline CDR1 is SGHRS and CDR2 is YFSETQ. The length of the CDR3 is 14 residues. In nucleotides, the CDR3 is TGCGCCAGCAGCTTGTTCTCCAGGCAGGATGAGCAGTTCTTC. This encodes CASSLFSRQDEQFF.

V usage is TRBV18 and J usage is TRBJ1-6; D is possibly TRBD1 (6 bases). The CDR3 length is 16 residues. V lost 0 bases and J lost 7, with 13 bases in between. CDR1 and CDR2 from the germline V gene are KGHSH and LQKENI. The DNA of the CDR3 is TGTGCCAGCTCACCACCGGCAGGGGCAGGGAATTCACCCCTCCACTTT. Protein product: CASSPPAGAGNSPLHF.

The chain combines TRBV7-8 with TRBJ2-7; TRBD2 matches 14 bases. This CDR3 spans 18 amino acids. In germline, CDR1 is SGHVS, CDR2 FQNEAQ. The junction had 7 bases not matched to a gene; V was cut back by 2 bases and J by 1 base. CDR3 coding DNA: TGTGCCAGCAGCTTAATGACTAGCGGGAGGGCCATATCCTACGAGCAGTACTTC. This codes for CASSLMTSGRAISYEQYF.

This clone was seen a handful of times. The V and J genes are TRBV5-1 and TRBJ2-1, with a weak D call TRBD1 (5 bases). The germline CDR1 and CDR2 sequences are SGHRS and YFSETQ. The length of the CDR3 is 17 residues. V was clipped by 4 bases and J by 5 bases, with 22 bases between them. CDR3 loop: CASSRPPRQLLNNEQFF. The CDR3 nucleotides are TGCGCCAGCAGCCGCCCGCCTCGACAGTTGTTGAACAATGAGCAGTTCTTC.

V is TRBV6-5 and J is TRBJ2-1; 8 positions agree with TRBD1. Germline values: CDR1 MNHEY, CDR2 SVGAGI. V gave up 8 bases and J gave up 7 bases; unmatched junction bases: 13. The CDR3 length is 15 residues. Here the CDR3 reads CASGAGTGTGNEQFF. In nucleotides, the CDR3 is TGTGCCAGCGGAGCCGGGACAGGAACGGGGAATGAGCAGTTCTTC.

This clone appeared a few times. This sequence joins TRBV30 and TRBJ2-7; TRBD1 is a possible D gene (6 bases). Germline lookup yields CDR1 GTSNPN and CDR2 SVGIG (reference sequence). V was shortened by 0 bases and J by 6 bases, with 12 bases between the two germline ends. The CDR3 totals 13 residues. CDR3 sequence: CAWSVQQGAEQYF. The CDR3 nucleotides read TGTGCCTGGAGTGTCCAACAGGGTGCCGAGCAGTACTTC.

This chain joins TRBV2 and TRBJ2-1; TRBD1 matches 8 bases. Germline V CDR1 and CDR2: SNHLY, FYNNEI. The trim removed 6 bases at V and 8 bases at J, leaving 15 bases unmatched. The CDR3 is made up of 16 amino acids. CDR3 in amino acids: CASRYRGVVKEYEQFF. The CDR3 DNA reads TGTGCCAGCAGGTACAGGGGGGTGGTTAAGGAATATGAGCAGTTCTTC.

V and J are TRBV7-2 and TRBJ2-1; D perhaps matches TRBD2 (6 bases). CDR1 SGHTA and CDR2 FQGNSA come from the germline V gene. The CDR3 is 11 residues long. The V gene lost 6 bases and the J gene lost 10 bases, with 10 bases spanning the gap. The CDR3 sequence is CASSAGLEQFF. DNA of the CDR3: TGTGCCAGCAGTGCGGGACTCGAGCAGTTCTTC.

This clone has just a few counts. This chain uses TRBV2 with TRBJ1-5; D perhaps matches TRBD1 (6 bases). CDR1 and CDR2 from the germline V gene are SNHLY and FYNNEI. The ends were cut back, 5 bases at V and 0 bases at J, with 8 bases in the middle. The CDR3 is 14 residues long. CDR3 in amino acids: CASSLGASNQPQHF. CDR3 bases: TGTGCCAGCAGTTTGGGGGCTAGCAATCAGCCCCAGCATTTT.

The gene calls are TRBV25-1 and TRBJ2-7; tentative D call: TRBD1 (6 bases). Germline loops: CDR1 MGHDK, CDR2 SYGVNS. The CDR3 length is 12 residues. Trimming took off 4 bases at V and 2 bases at J, with 6 bases between the two ends. The CDR3 sequence: CASSGGPYEQYF. CDR3 nucleotides: TGTGCCAGCAGTGGGGGGCCCTACGAGCAGTACTTC.

There are a few counts of this clone. The rearrangement links TRBV5-6 to TRBJ2-7; 8 nucleotides match TRBD1. The CDR3 is 12 amino acids. The trim removed 4 bases at V and 11 bases at J, leaving 8 bases unmatched. Germline loops: CDR1 SGHDT, CDR2 YYEEEE. CDR3 nucleotides: TGTGCCAGCAGCCGGGCGGACAGGGACGAGTACTTC. Amino acids: CASSRADRDEYF.

The V and J genes are TRBV29-1 and TRBJ2-7; 11 bases are a match to TRBD1. Germline CDR1 SQVTM, CDR2 ANQGSEA. This CDR3 has 11 residues. The ends lost 7 bases at V and 7 bases at J; junction bases unmatched: 3. CDR3: CSGGTGGEQYF. In DNA, the CDR3 is TGCAGCGGGGGGACAGGGGGAGAGCAGTACTTC.

The chain has TRBV18 and TRBJ2-1; 7 bases agree with TRBD2. With 0 bases clipped from V and 0 bases from J, the junction kept 8 bases outside the gene matches. CDR1 is KGHSH and CDR2 is LQKENI in the germline V gene. The CDR3 contains 18 residues. CDR3 loop: CASSPPVERGDSYNEQFF. CDR3 bases: TGTGCCAGCTCACCACCGGTCGAGCGGGGAGACTCCTACAATGAGCAGTTCTTC.